This T cell receptor beta chain was documented in a study of shared clonotypes between healthy human individuals. The length of the CDR3 is 11 residues. Trimming cost V 7 bases and J 12 bases, with 15 bases left between them. The germline V gene has CDR1 WSHSY and CDR2 SAAADI. Whole-study findings and limits: A limitation of the genetic and exposure-history diversity represented arose from few donors.

Profiling relied on immunoSEQ multiplex PCR, and the TCRdb table lists in-frame clones only, not all of them. Of more than 2 million clones in the sample, around 93% were seen once. As to this clone: The antigen is undetermined.

Naive CD8 cells lacked CD45RO, underwent positive selection for CCR7 and left out terminally differentiated effector memory CD45RA+ cells. Sequenced: naive CD8+ T cells from PBMCs. The sequence derives from a man between 18 and 29 years old in good health. Some clones in this sample may be carry-over from other donors' samples. The chain joins TRBV10-2 to TRBJ1-2, with D unresolved. The CDR3: CASTQDGSNTF. The DNA of the CDR3 is TGCGCCAGCACCCAAGACGGAAGCAACACCTTC.